Listed below are T cell receptor beta chains from one sample, sequenced in a study of regulatory T cells in long-lasting Graves disease. A single record per CDR3 protein comes from TCRdb applying MiXCR to the multiplex PCR reads. Among around 510,000 distinct CDR3 sequences listed, 20% to 25% were seen once. Sample: peripheral blood mononuclear cells (PBMCs), taken when the disease was refractory, from a patient treated with antithyroid drugs. All receptors derive from a female donor with Graves disease. Both conserved end residues are part of each CDR3. D genes are given only for firm matches. Clone size is not always given. Where it is, it says once, few, many or a class for expanded clones.

TRBV10-3	TRBD2	many	TRBJ2-7	13	TGTGCCATCAGTGGCGGGAGCTCCTACGAGCAGTACTTC	CAISGGSSYEQYF
TRBV11-2	.	many	TRBJ2-7	12	TGTGCCAGTAGTACAGGGACCTACGAGCAGTACTTC	CASSTGTYEQYF
TRBV6-1	.	.	TRBJ1-5	13	TGTGCCAGCAGTGGAGAGGGAATTCAGCCCCAGCATTTT	CASSGEGIQPQHF
TRBV4-1	TRBD2	many	TRBJ2-5	17	TGCGCCAGCAGCCAGGGGGTACTAGCGGGGGGGCAAGAGACCCAGTACTTC	CASSQGVLAGGQETQYF
TRBV11-2	.	.	TRBJ2-3	15	TGTGCCAGCAGCTCATGGGGTGGGGGCACAGATACGCAGTATTTT	CASSSWGGGTDTQYF
TRBV28	.	many	TRBJ2-5	15	TGTGCCAACACCTTGGGCATTCCGGGAAAAGAGACCCAGTACTTC	CANTLGIPGKETQYF
TRBV7-2	.	.	TRBJ2-7	12	TGTGCCAGCAGCCCAGTGACAAGCGAGCAGTACTTC	CASSPVTSEQYF
TRBV25-1	TRBD2	.	TRBJ2-7	15	TGTGCCAGCAGTGAATGGGAGGGAGGGCCCGACGAGCAGTACTTC	CASSEWEGGPDEQYF
TRBV20-1	.	.	TRBJ1-2	13	TGCGGTGCTAGAGACCGGGACAACTATGGCTACACCTTC	CGARDRDNYGYTF
TRBV12-3/TRBV12-4	.	many	TRBJ2-3	13	TGTGCCAGCAGTTTCGCTAGCAGTGATACGCAGTATTTT	CASSFASSDTQYF
TRBV2	TRBD1	many	TRBJ2-5	14	TGTGCCAGCATTGGACAGGGGGCGCGAGAGACCCAGTACTTC	CASIGQGARETQYF
TRBV6-1	.	many	TRBJ2-7	13	TGTGCCAGCAGCCCGCGCTACTACTACGAGCAGTACTTC	CASSPRYYYEQYF
TRBV29-1	TRBD1	few	TRBJ1-2	13	TGCAGCGCCGCGACAGGGACGAACTATGGCTACACCTTC	CSAATGTNYGYTF
TRBV6-1	.	many	TRBJ1-4	14	TGTGCCAGTACACAGGGAGCAACTAATGAAAAACTGTTTTTT	CASTQGATNEKLFF
TRBV20-1	TRBD1	few	TRBJ2-7	13	TGCAGCCCGAAGACAGGGGACTCCTACGAGCAGTACTTC	CSPKTGDSYEQYF
TRBV7-9	.	few	TRBJ2-7	14	TGTGCCAGCAGCTTTTACAGGGTGAGCTACGAGCAGTACTTC	CASSFYRVSYEQYF
TRBV6-2/TRBV6-3	TRBD1	many	TRBJ2-2	19	TGTGCCAGCAGTTATCCAGGGGGCGATGACGGGCAGGACTCCGGGGAGCTGTTTTTT	CASSYPGGDDGQDSGELFF
TRBV4-1	.	.	TRBJ2-4	17	TGCGCCAGCAGCCAAGTTGGAGCGGCACTAGCCAAAAACATTCAGTACTTC	CASSQVGAALAKNIQYF
TRBV6-1	.	many	TRBJ1-6	15	TGTGCCAGCAGTCTCTCAGGGGCGACCGATTCACCCCTCCACTTT	CASSLSGATDSPLHF
TRBV5-5	TRBD1	many	TRBJ2-7	17	TGTGCCAGCAGCGGGACAGGGGGCGCGAGCGTCTCCTACGAGCAGTACTTC	CASSGTGGASVSYEQYF
TRBV5-1	.	.	TRBJ1-3	15	TGCGCCAGCAGCTCGGGACACTTCTCTGGAAACACCATATATTTT	CASSSGHFSGNTIYF
TRBV7-2	.	many	TRBJ1-2	13	TGTGCCAGCAGCTTAGCACGGAGCTATGGCTACACCTTC	CASSLARSYGYTF
TRBV7-9	.	many	TRBJ2-7	14	TGTGCCAGCAGCCCACCAGGGGAAATCTACGAGCAGTACTTC	CASSPPGEIYEQYF
TRBV2	.	many	TRBJ1-2	14	TGTGCCAGCAGTGATCTGAGCCAGAACTATGGCTACACCTTC	CASSDLSQNYGYTF
TRBV6-5	TRBD1	few	TRBJ2-7	17	TGTGCCAGCAGTTTTCAGGGGACAGGGGACATCTCCTACGAGCAGTACTTC	CASSFQGTGDISYEQYF
TRBV19	.	.	TRBJ1-5	14	TGTGCCAGTAGTATCTTTGGGGAAAATCAGCCCCAGCATTTT	CASSIFGENQPQHF
TRBV6-1	.	few	TRBJ2-5	12	TGTGCCAGCAAGGGGGGCGAAAGGACCCAGTACTTC	CASKGGERTQYF
TRBV7-9	.	many	TRBJ2-5	13	TGTGCCAGCAGCGTGGCGCCAGGGGAGACCCAGTACTTC	CASSVAPGETQYF
TRBV6-1	.	.	TRBJ1-1	13	TGTGCCGGAGGACAGATTATGAACACTGAAGCTTTCTTT	CAGGQIMNTEAFF
TRBV20-1	TRBD2	many	TRBJ2-7	14	TGCAGTGCTAGGTTAGCGGGAGGCCCCTACGAGCAGTACTTC	CSARLAGGPYEQYF
TRBV9	TRBD2	few	TRBJ2-7	14	TGTGCCAGCAGCGTAGCTGGGACTACCGACGAGCAGTACTTC	CASSVAGTTDEQYF